This entry features one T cell receptor beta chain sequence. Antigen unknown. CDR3 length: 15 residues. Trimming took 6 bases from V and 0 from J; bases not matched to a gene: 10. Germline CDR1 and CDR2: SQVTM and ANQGSEA. This specimen comes from a study of PD-1 blockade in classical Hodgkin lymphoma. Overall study findings and caveats: By cycle point C4D1, TCR diversity had risen significantly in CD4+ cells (but not CD8+ cells).

This table comes from immunoSEQ multiplex PCR, and its TCRdb copy is limited to in-frame clones, with some not included. The data hold 30,000 to 40,000 clones, with 90% observed a single time. Each and every patient relapsed after autologous stem cell transplantation, and patients got differing brentuximab vedotin exposure. CD4+ T cells were purified from thawed PBMCs by negative selection. Complete response, partial response or progressive disease constituted the best responses recorded. This sequence originates from a human donor with classical Hodgkin lymphoma. J is TRBJ1-2 and V is TRBV29-1; 7 bases match TRBD1. The specimen comprised CD4+ T cells from blood, sampled at baseline. The CDR3, as DNA: TGCAGCGTCCCACAGGGGCAGATAGCTAACTATGGCTACACCTTC. It specifies CSVPQGQIANYGYTF.